The next 13 T cell receptor beta chains were all read from a single sample in a study of blood T cell repertoires in COVID-19. The assay was immunoSEQ multiplex PCR, and TCRdb's table has in-frame clones only and misses some. The sample consists of about 33,000 clones, around 88% of them appearing once. Material: peripheral blood. These receptors were collected from a human donor in a cohort sampled during active COVID-19.

The chain is built from TRBV13 and TRBJ1-4; tentatively, D is TRBD1 (5 bases). The V end was cut by 4 bases, the J end by 7 bases, with 22 bases between. The CDR3 covers 17 residues. Germline V gene lookup returns CDR1 PRHDT and CDR2 FYEKMQ (reference sequence). CDR3 sequence: CASSSSTYVGGSEKLFF. CDR3 sequence (DNA): TGTGCCAGCAGCTCGTCCACTTACGTCGGGGGTAGTGAAAAACTGTTTTTT.

The CDR3 reads CASSLGQELFF. CDR3 nucleotide sequence: TGTGCCAGCAGCTTAGGACAGGAACTGTTTTTT. This chain connects TRBV11-2 to TRBJ1-4; D might be TRBD1 (6 bases). The germline gives CDR1 SGHAT, CDR2 FQNNGV. CDR3 length: 11 amino acids. V was clipped by 1 base and J by 12 bases, with 6 bases between them.

This rearrangement joins TRBV11-3 to TRBJ2-7, with D perhaps matching TRBD1 (5 bases). The V end lost 0 bases, the J end lost 0 bases, and 9 bases lay between the germline ends. The V gene's germline CDR1 is SGHNT and CDR2 YENEEA. This CDR3 spans 15 amino acids. The CDR3 DNA follows: TGTGCCAGCAGCTTAGATGGAGACAGCTCCTACGAGCAGTACTTC. This sequence encodes CASSLDGDSSYEQYF. The variable domain in full, with the rest retrieved from reference TRBV11-3 and TRBJ2-7, is EAGVVQSPRYKIIEKKQPVAFWCNPISGHNTLYWYLQNLGQGPELLIRYENEEAVDDSQLPKDRFSAERLKGVDSTLKIQPAELGDSAVYLCASSLDGDSSYEQYFGPGTRLTVT.

This rearrangement joins TRBV11-2 to TRBJ2-2; TRBD2 agrees at 7 bases. Trimming cost V 3 bases and J 7 bases; bases outside gene matches: 8. In germline, CDR1 is SGHAT, CDR2 FQNNGV. This CDR3 has 15 residues. Here the CDR3 reads CASSLGSGSGGELFF. CDR3 sequence (DNA): TGTGCCAGCAGCTTGGGTAGCGGGTCTGGCGGGGAGCTGTTTTTT.

This sequence joins TRBV27 and TRBJ2-3; 11 nucleotides align to TRBD2. CDR1 and CDR2 from the germline V gene are MNHEY and SMNVEV (reference sequence). CDR3 size: 14 residues. Trimming removed 10 bases from V and 6 bases from J; junction bases left unmatched: 9. CDR3 DNA sequence: TGTGCCACTTATAGCGGGGGGGCGGGTGATACGCAGTATTTT. Translated, it gives CATYSGGAGDTQYF.

The chain couples TRBV7-9 to TRBJ2-1; 10 nucleotides line up with TRBD2. V shed 0 bases, J shed 1 base, and the junction held 9 bases outside the gene matches. CDR3 length equals 19 residues. Germline-derived CDR1 and CDR2 are SEHNR and FQNEAQ (reference sequence). CDR3 loop: CASSLALGLAGESYNEQFF. CDR3 bases: TGTGCCAGCAGCTTAGCGTTAGGGCTAGCGGGAGAGTCCTACAATGAGCAGTTCTTC.

This rearrangement joins TRBV2 to TRBJ2-7; 8 bases fit TRBD2. The CDR3 runs to 15 residues. V lost 3 bases, J lost 7 bases, and 11 bases stayed unmatched. The germline V gene encodes CDR1 SNHLY and CDR2 FYNNEI. The CDR3 DNA follows: TGTGCCAGCAGTGAGAATCGGGGGGGCCGAGGTGAGCAGTACTTC. It codes for CASSENRGGRGEQYF.

This rearrangement joins TRBV29-1 to TRBJ1-2; TRBD1 matches 7 bases. The CDR3 consists of 11 residues. The ends lost 7 bases at V and 3 bases at J; junction bases unmatched: 2. Germline V lookup: CDR1 SQVTM, CDR2 ANQGSEA. CDR3 DNA sequence: TGCAGCGACGGGACAGACTATGGCTACACCTTC. It encodes CSDGTDYGYTF.

This chain joins TRBV9 and TRBJ2-1, with 7 bases that match TRBD1. The V gene's germline CDR1 is SGDLS and CDR2 YYNGEE. The J segment lost 1 base and the V segment lost 3 bases, leaving 4 bases of the junction unmatched. CDR3 length: 15 amino acids. DNA for the CDR3: TGTGCCAGCAGCGGAGACAGGGCTTCCTACAATGAGCAGTTCTTC. Its translation: CASSGDRASYNEQFF.

This rearrangement joins TRBV10-3 to TRBJ2-5, with no clear D. There are 13 residues in the CDR3. The germline V gene has CDR1 ENHRY and CDR2 SYGVKD. V gave up 2 bases and J gave up 4 bases, with 8 bases separating them. In nucleotides, the CDR3 is TGTGCCATCAGTGAGCCCGCGCGAGAGACCCAGTACTTC. Translation: CAISEPARETQYF.

The chain links TRBV9 to TRBJ2-5; 7 bases align to TRBD2. The germline CDR1 and CDR2 sequences are SGDLS and YYNGEE. This CDR3 is built from 13 residues. Trimming removed 4 bases from V and 9 bases from J; junction bases left unmatched: 9. This CDR3 reads CASSTRDYLPQYF. DNA for the CDR3: TGTGCCAGCAGCACCCGGGACTACCTTCCCCAGTACTTC.

The rearrangement joins TRBV11-2 to TRBJ2-7; possibly TRBD1 for D (6 bases). Looked up from germline, CDR1 is SGHAT and CDR2 is FQNNGV. Trimming took 5 bases from V and 2 from J, leaving 22 bases between them. This CDR3 region has 17 residues. The DNA of the CDR3 is TGTGCCAGCAGCCCAGCCTGGCTTCGACAGGCAACCTACGAGCAGTACTTC. This gives the protein CASSPAWLRQATYEQYF.

This clone turned up a few times. This chain links TRBV5-4 with TRBJ1-2; 7 bases map to TRBD1. Trimming cost V 2 bases and J 8 bases; bases outside gene matches: 12. This CDR3 has 15 residues. CDR1 and CDR2 from the germline V gene are SGHNT and YYREEE (reference sequence). CDR3 region: CASSFDREWSEGYTF. CDR3 bases: TGTGCCAGCAGCTTTGACAGGGAATGGAGTGAAGGCTACACCTTC.